These 26 T cell receptor beta chains share one sample of origin, sequenced in a study of cytomegalovirus exposure and HLA in healthy donors. Vbeta (60) and Jbeta (13) primers were used in the PCR. Here immunoSEQ multiplex PCR was the method, and the copy in TCRdb shows in-frame clones only, minus some. This table has approximately 190,000 clones, 81% appearing once. Sequencing was carried out using PBMCs. The receptor source for this set is a man aged 50-59 years in good health and CMV-seronegative.

The J gene is TRBJ2-5, the V gene TRBV11-2; D remains ambiguous. This CDR3 comprises 13 residues. Germline loops: CDR1 SGHAT, CDR2 FQNNGV. Trimming took off 6 bases at V and 5 bases at J, with 13 bases between the two ends. The CDR3: CASSLAWSETQYF. CDR3 in DNA: TGTGCCAGCAGTCTGGCTTGGAGCGAGACCCAGTACTTC.

CDR3 sequence: CASSLAGGYPEAFF. The CDR3 DNA follows: TGTGCCAGCAGCTTGGCAGGGGGCTACCCTGAAGCTTTCTTT. The rearrangement links TRBV5-4 to TRBJ1-1, with TRBD1 identical over 8 bases. This CDR3 region has 14 residues. V gave up 0 bases and J gave up 6 bases; unmatched junction bases: 4. Germline CDR1 and CDR2: SGHNT and YYREEE (reference sequence).

The chain couples TRBV10-3 to TRBJ2-6; 12 bases match TRBD1. Looked up from germline, CDR1 is ENHRY and CDR2 is SYGVKD. V was pared by 8 bases and J by 0 bases, with 8 bases of the junction left unmatched. This CDR3 is 18 amino acids long. For the CDR3, the DNA is TGTGCCATCTCGGGACAGGGGGCGGGGAGCTCTGGGGCCAACGTCCTGACTTTC. The encoded protein is CAISGQGAGSSGANVLTF.

This chain joins TRBV10-1 and TRBJ2-5, with a weak D call TRBD1 (5 bases). Matching the DNA end better, TRBJ2-7 makes the J call doubtful. This CDR3 is built from 11 residues. CDR1 is WNHNN, CDR2 SYGVQD, per germline (reference sequence). The CDR3 DNA is TGCGCCAGCAGTAGGGGCTACGAGCAGTACTTC. It specifies CASSRGYEQYF.

The CDR3 DNA is TGTGCCAGCTCACCCCTTTGGACAGGGGAACAAGAGACCCAGTACTTC. It encodes CASSPLWTGEQETQYF. This chain uses TRBV18 with TRBJ2-5; 9 nucleotides line up with TRBD1. Germline-derived CDR1 and CDR2 are KGHSH and LQKENI. V trimming: 3 bases; J trimming: 2 bases; junction bases outside the gene matches: 7. This CDR3 is built from 16 residues.

The gene calls are TRBV5-6 and TRBJ2-7; the D gene is possibly TRBD2 (6 bases). Germline values: CDR1 SGHDT, CDR2 YYEEEE. The CDR3 loop spans 14 amino acids. Trimming pared 3 bases from V and 1 base from J, leaving 11 bases between. CDR3 amino acids: CASSSLRDSYEQYF. CDR3 bases: TGTGCCAGCAGCTCGCTGCGGGATTCCTACGAGCAGTACTTC.

The chain links TRBV7-9 to TRBJ1-5, with 8 bases matching TRBD1. Germline V CDR1 and CDR2: SEHNR, FQNEAQ (reference sequence). V shed 5 bases, J shed 0 bases, and the junction held 6 bases outside the gene matches. The CDR3 runs to 16 residues. CDR3 sequence (DNA): TGTGCCAGCAGCCGCGGGACAGGCGCTAGCAATCAGCCCCAGCATTTT. Protein: CASSRGTGASNQPQHF.

V usage is TRBV19 and J usage is TRBJ1-2, with D perhaps TRBD1 (6 bases). Trimming stripped 6 bases from V and 6 bases from J, with 14 bases between. Germline CDR1 is LNHDA and CDR2 is SQIVND (reference sequence). The CDR3 is 13 amino acids. CDR3 sequence (DNA): TGTGCCAGTAGGGGGGCAGGGACCCATGGCTACACCTTC. This gives the protein CASRGAGTHGYTF.

This clone occurred a few times. V and J are TRBV7-9 and TRBJ1-1, with a tentative D call TRBD1 (6 bases). The CDR3 contains 13 residues. V lost 5 bases and J lost 7, with 14 bases in between. Germline values: CDR1 SEHNR, CDR2 FQNEAQ (reference sequence). The CDR3 nucleotides read TGTGCCAGCAGCGAGAGACAGGTTGGTGAAGCTTTCTTT. This encodes CASSERQVGEAFF.

This clone was picked up a small number of times. The rearrangement uses TRBV9 and TRBJ2-2; TRBD2 matches at 7 bases. The CDR3 consists of 16 residues. Germline CDR1 is SGDLS and CDR2 is YYNGEE. V shed 4 bases, J shed 4 bases, and the junction held 10 bases outside the gene matches. CDR3 region: CASSPGGGGSTGELFF. Here the CDR3 DNA reads TGTGCCAGCAGCCCGGGGGGAGGAGGGAGCACCGGGGAGCTGTTTTTT.

The V call is TRBV2, the J call TRBJ1-3, with D unclear. The CDR3 is 14 amino acids. V was clipped by 8 bases and J by 4 bases, with 15 bases between them. CDR1 is SNHLY and CDR2 is FYNNEI in the germline V gene. The CDR3 loop is CASSGGVGGNTIYF. The CDR3 DNA sequence: TGTGCCAGCTCCGGCGGGGTAGGCGGAAACACCATATATTTT. The full variable domain, its missing parts supplied by reference TRBV2 and TRBJ1-3, is EPEVTQTPSHQVTQMGQEVILRCVPISNHLYFYWYRQILGQKVEFLVSFYNNEISEKSEIFDDQFSVERPDGSNFTLKIRSTKLEDSAMYFCASSGGVGGNTIYFGEGSWLTVV.

This chain uses TRBV2 with TRBJ2-5, with 9 bases lining up with TRBD1. Germline loops: CDR1 SNHLY, CDR2 FYNNEI. V was clipped by 7 bases and J by 5 bases; unmatched bases: 8. The CDR3 spans 14 residues. The CDR3 spells CASTVGQGWETQYF. In DNA, the CDR3 is TGTGCCAGCACCGTGGGACAGGGCTGGGAGACCCAGTACTTC.

V is TRBV9 and J is TRBJ1-2; 7 bases line up with TRBD1. The V gene's germline CDR1 is SGDLS and CDR2 YYNGEE. With V trimmed by 3 bases and J by 0 bases, 5 bases remained unmatched. This CDR3 region has 15 residues. The CDR3 coding sequence is TGTGCCAGCAGCGGACGGGGACAGACTAACTATGGCTACACCTTC. The encoded protein is CASSGRGQTNYGYTF.

This chain joins TRBV9 and TRBJ1-3, with D perhaps TRBD1 (6 bases). V was shortened by 3 bases and J by 4 bases, with 8 bases between the two germline ends. This CDR3 has 13 amino acids. In germline, CDR1 is SGDLS, CDR2 YYNGEE. The CDR3 DNA sequence: TGTGCCAGCAGCGACAGGGTCGGAAACACCATATATTTT. It encodes CASSDRVGNTIYF.

The rearrangement joins TRBV5-1 to TRBJ2-7; no reliable D call. This CDR3 is 14 amino acids long. Per germline, CDR1 SGHRS and CDR2 YFSETQ. Trimming cost V 0 bases and J 0 bases, with 7 bases left between them. CDR3 sequence: CASSLVPRSYEQYF. The CDR3 bases are TGCGCCAGCAGCTTGGTACCGCGCTCCTACGAGCAGTACTTC.

This clone was picked up a small number of times. This sequence joins TRBV7-9 and TRBJ1-3; no definite D call. Germline V gives CDR1 SEHNR, CDR2 FQNEAQ (reference sequence). The CDR3 consists of 13 residues. Trimming shortened V by 11 bases and J by 1 base, and 12 bases separated the two germline ends. The CDR3 loop is CAQRGISGNTIYF. As DNA, the CDR3 is TGTGCCCAGCGAGGCATTTCTGGAAACACCATATATTTT.

About this clone itself: A read error may produce the germline difference seen at one junction end. The rearrangement uses TRBV7-9 and TRBJ2-2; 7 nucleotides align to TRBD1. This CDR3 spans 16 amino acids. Germline V lookup: CDR1 SEHNR, CDR2 FQNEAQ (reference sequence). The CDR3 loop reads CSSSLDRAINTGELFF. In DNA, the CDR3 is TGTTCCAGCAGCTTAGACAGGGCAATAAACACCGGGGAGCTGTTTTTT.

This clone was counted only a few times. The chain employs TRBV11-2 and TRBJ2-7; perhaps TRBD2 as D (5 bases). CDR3 length: 13 amino acids. Trimming left V 0 bases short and J 7 bases short, with 10 bases between. Per the germline V gene, CDR1 is SGHAT and CDR2 is FQNNGV. The CDR3 nucleotides read TGTGCCAGCAGCTTAGAGAGGGTCGGGGAGCAGTACTTC. Encoded protein: CASSLERVGEQYF.

This clone was observed a few times. The genes are TRBV27 and TRBJ2-7; 9 bases agree with TRBD1. The junction had 11 bases not matched to a gene; V was cut back by 6 bases and J by 5 bases. Germline V lookup: CDR1 MNHEY, CDR2 SMNVEV (reference sequence). This CDR3 has 15 residues. The CDR3 reads CASRGTGPLGHEQYF. DNA for the CDR3: TGTGCCAGCAGGGGGACAGGGCCCCTCGGGCACGAGCAGTACTTC.

The rearrangement uses TRBV27 and TRBJ1-1, with 7 bases aligning to TRBD1. CDR1 is MNHEY, CDR2 SMNVEV, per germline (reference sequence). The CDR3 extends over 14 amino acids. The V segment lost 4 bases and the J segment 5 bases; nucleotides outside the gene matches: 7. CDR3 in DNA: TGTGCCAGCAGTTCTAGGACAGGCCAAACTGAAGCTTTCTTT. Amino acid sequence: CASSSRTGQTEAFF.

This clone was seen only a few times. CDR3 coding DNA: TGTGCCAGCTCAACTACCCAAAGGACTAGCGGGGCAACAGATACGCAGTATTTT. Translating it yields CASSTTQRTSGATDTQYF. V and J are TRBV18 and TRBJ2-3; 12 bases are a match to TRBD2. Germline CDR1 and CDR2: KGHSH and LQKENI. This CDR3 contains 18 residues. V was pared by 5 bases and J by 3 bases, with 12 bases of the junction left unmatched.

The chain carries TRBV7-9 and TRBJ2-1, with TRBD2 matching 7 bases. Germline V gene sequence: CDR1 SEHNR, CDR2 FQNEAQ (reference sequence). The CDR3 runs 15 residues. J was trimmed by 4 bases and V by 5 bases; bases with no gene match: 8. The CDR3 sequence is CASSPRSGAYNEQFF. CDR3 nucleotide sequence: TGTGCCAGCAGCCCCAGGAGCGGGGCTTACAATGAGCAGTTCTTC.

This sequence joins TRBV7-8 and TRBJ2-1; 7 bases are a match to TRBD2. Trimming at V came to 2 bases and at J to 4 bases, leaving 8 bases not matched to a gene. The germline CDR1 and CDR2 sequences are SGHVS and FQNEAQ. This CDR3 has 16 residues. CDR3 in DNA: TGTGCCAGCAGCTTAATCGGCGGGGGAGTTTACAATGAGCAGTTCTTC. Protein product: CASSLIGGGVYNEQFF.

The gene calls are TRBV7-9 and TRBJ2-2; D is perhaps TRBD1 (5 bases). The V end lost 0 bases, the J end lost 0 bases, and 11 bases lay between the germline ends. CDR3 length: 17 amino acids. CDR1 and CDR2 from the germline V gene are SEHNR and FQNEAQ (reference sequence). In nucleotides, the CDR3 is TGTGCCAGCAGCTTAGCGCTGACAGACGCGAACACCGGGGAGCTGTTTTTT. This gives the protein CASSLALTDANTGELFF.

This chain uses TRBV9 with TRBJ2-7; D might be TRBD1 (5 bases). There are 14 residues in the CDR3. Germline V gives CDR1 SGDLS, CDR2 YYNGEE. V gave up 0 bases and J gave up 2 bases, with 9 bases separating them. CDR3 residues: CASSVGGSPYEQYF. The CDR3, as DNA: TGTGCCAGCAGCGTAGGGGGCAGTCCCTACGAGCAGTACTTC. The full variable domain, with the rest looked up from reference TRBV9 and TRBJ2-7, is DSGVTQTPKHLITATGQRVTLRCSPRSGDLSVYWYQQSLDQGLQFLIQYYNGEERAKGNILERFSAQQFPDLHSELNLSSLELGDSALYFCASSVGGSPYEQYFGPGTRLTVT.

The genes are TRBV10-3 and TRBJ2-1; the D is unclear. The germline V gene encodes CDR1 ENHRY and CDR2 SYGVKD. The ends were cut back, 1 base at V and 5 bases at J, with 9 bases in the middle. The CDR3 has 14 amino acids. CDR3 residues: CAISEWAVNNEQFF. CDR3 bases: TGTGCCATCAGTGAGTGGGCAGTCAACAATGAGCAGTTCTTC.